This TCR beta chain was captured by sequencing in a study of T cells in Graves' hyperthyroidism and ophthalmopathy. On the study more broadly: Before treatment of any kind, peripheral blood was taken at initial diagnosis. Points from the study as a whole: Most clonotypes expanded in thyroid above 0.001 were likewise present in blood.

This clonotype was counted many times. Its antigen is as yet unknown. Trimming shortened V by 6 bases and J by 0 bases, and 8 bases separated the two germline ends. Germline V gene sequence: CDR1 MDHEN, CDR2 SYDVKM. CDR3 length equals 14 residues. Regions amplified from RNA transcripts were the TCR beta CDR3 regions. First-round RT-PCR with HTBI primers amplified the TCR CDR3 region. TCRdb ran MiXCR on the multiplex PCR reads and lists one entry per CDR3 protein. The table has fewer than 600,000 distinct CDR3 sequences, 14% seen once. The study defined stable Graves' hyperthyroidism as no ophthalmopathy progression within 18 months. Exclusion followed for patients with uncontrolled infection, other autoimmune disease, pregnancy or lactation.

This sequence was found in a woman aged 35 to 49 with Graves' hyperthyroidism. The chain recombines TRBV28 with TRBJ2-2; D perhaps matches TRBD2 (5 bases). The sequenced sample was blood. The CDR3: CASRPGTNTGELFF. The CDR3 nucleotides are TGTGCCAGCAGACCCGGGACGAACACCGGGGAGCTGTTTTTT.